A selection of T cell receptor beta chains follows, all from one sample in a study of neurological immune-mediated disorders. In TCRdb, the 5' RACE reads were re-called with MiXCR into one record per CDR3 protein. The table includes fewer than 60,000 distinct CDR3 sequences, about an eighth detected once. Input material: PBMCs. These receptors came from a male donor with HTLV-1-associated myelopathy (HAM/TSP). The CDR3 runs from the conserved cysteine through the conserved F or W. The D gene is left open where the match is weak. Clone size is given for some rows only: seen once, a few or many times, or a class if the clone is expanded.

TRBV20-1	TRBJ2-5	TRBD2	many	TGCAGTGCTAGAGCGGGACTAGCGTCAGAGACCCAGTACTTC	CSARAGLASETQYF
TRBV5-1	TRBJ2-1	.	.	TGCGCCACCAGGCTCGGGGAAGCCTACTCTGAGCAGTTCTTC	CATRLGEAYSEQFF
TRBV12-3/TRBV12-4	TRBJ1-5	.	many	TGTGCCAGCAGTTTTAAGGGGGATCAGCCCCAGCATTTT	CASSFKGDQPQHF
TRBV12-3/TRBV12-4	TRBJ1-2	.	.	TGTGCCAGCAGTTTATGGCGGGGGAACTATGGCTACACCTTC	CASSLWRGNYGYTF
TRBV20-1	TRBJ1-6	TRBD1	many	TGCAGTGCTAGAGATAGGGGACAGGGGGTCAATTCACCCCTCCACTTT	CSARDRGQGVNSPLHF
TRBV21-1	TRBJ2-5	.	many	TGTGCCAGCAGCTACTGGCCCGGACCTTTTAACGAGTCAGAGACCCAGTACTTC	CASSYWPGPFNESETQYF
TRBV20-1	TRBJ2-3	.	many	TGCAGTGCTAGAGATACTCTGACGCAGTATTTT	CSARDTLTQYF
TRBV12-3/TRBV12-4	TRBJ2-3	.	many	TGTGCCAGCAGACCTCGGACACGGGTTACGCAGTATTTT	CASRPRTRVTQYF
TRBV5-1	TRBJ2-5	.	many	TGCGCCAGCAGCCCGGGGTACCAAGAGACCCAGTACTTC	CASSPGYQETQYF
TRBV6-5	TRBJ2-1	.	many	TGTGCCACCTCTTCGGGACCAGGCTACAATGAGCAGTTCTTC	CATSSGPGYNEQFF
TRBV27	TRBJ1-1	.	many	TGTGCCAGCAGTTTCCGGGGCTCTGAAGCTTTCTTT	CASSFRGSEAFF
TRBV29-1	TRBJ1-5	TRBD1	many	TGCAGCGTTGAAGCGGCAGGGGGTTTGGCCCAGCATTTT	CSVEAAGGLAQHF
TRBV6-5	TRBJ1-1	.	.	TGTTCCAGCAGAACCCCATCAGGGACTGAAGCTTTCTTT	CSSRTPSGTEAFF
TRBV28	TRBJ2-7	TRBD1	many	TGTGCCAGCAGTTTCCCCGGACAGGGCAACGAGCAGTACTTC	CASSFPGQGNEQYF
TRBV7-9	TRBJ1-1	.	.	TGTGCCAGCAGCCCTAGTGGGGGGGACGGAAACACCGAAGCTTTCTTT	CASSPSGGDGNTEAFF
TRBV5-1	TRBJ2-1	TRBD1	many	TGCGCCAGCAGCTTTTCGACAGGGCCAGGCCCCTACAATGAGCAGTTCTTC	CASSFSTGPGPYNEQFF
TRBV7-9	TRBJ2-1	TRBD2	many	TGTGCCAGCAGCTCGTCGGGACTAGCGGGTCCCTACAATGAGCAGTTCTTC	CASSSSGLAGPYNEQFF
TRBV12-3/TRBV12-4	TRBJ1-6	.	.	TGTGCCAGCATTGGGTCCGACTGGGGTTCACCCCTCCCCTTT	CASIGSDWGSPLPF
TRBV12-3/TRBV12-4	TRBJ1-2	TRBD1	many	TGTGCCAGCAGTTTTGGAACAGGGGCGGATGGCTACACCTTC	CASSFGTGADGYTF
TRBV20-1	TRBJ1-1	TRBD1	many	TGCAGTGCTAGAACCCGGGACAGGGGGCCCGGCACTGAAGCTTTCTTT	CSARTRDRGPGTEAFF
TRBV5-1	TRBJ2-7	.	.	TGCGCCAGCAGCTTAGGGGGTCACTACGAGCAGTACTTC	CASSLGGHYEQYF
TRBV5-1	TRBJ1-5	.	many	TGCGCCAGTTCTCAGGGACAGCCCCAGCATTTT	CASSQGQPQHF
TRBV14	TRBJ1-1	.	many	TGTGCCAGCAGCCAAGTTAGGGCGAACACTGAAGCTTTCTTT	CASSQVRANTEAFF
TRBV5-1	TRBJ1-1	TRBD1	many	TGCGCCAGCAGCTTGGGACAGGGGTCCGCTGAAGCTTTCTTT	CASSLGQGSAEAFF
TRBV10-3	TRBJ1-2	.	.	TGTGCCATCAGTGAGTCTGGGGTCGGCTACACCTTC	CAISESGVGYTF